A single sample is the source of the 20 T cell receptor beta chains below, sequenced in a study of early T cells in non-severe SARS-CoV-2 infection. A single record per CDR3 protein comes from TCRdb applying MiXCR to the 5' RACE reads. The table lists 70,000 to 95,000 distinct CDR3 sequences, around 17% of them singletons. The specimen sequenced was whole blood. These receptor sequences come from an adult who was a healthcare worker with PCR-confirmed SARS-CoV-2 infection or an uninfected control (not recorded which).

This sequence joins TRBV28 and TRBJ2-5; TRBD1 matches at 7 bases. From germline, CDR1 is MDHEN and CDR2 SYDVKM. The V segment lost 6 bases and the J segment 5 bases; nucleotides outside the gene matches: 12. The CDR3 is 15 residues long. DNA for the CDR3: TGTGCCAGCAGCTCCCCCAGGGGGATAGGGGAGACCCAGTACTTC. It is translated as CASSSPRGIGETQYF.

This rearrangement joins TRBV2 to TRBJ2-1, with 8 positions matching TRBD2. V lost 3 bases to trimming and J lost 2 bases; unmatched junction nucleotides: 3. This CDR3 contains 15 residues. Germline CDR1 reads SNHLY; CDR2 reads FYNNEI. The CDR3 region is CASSEREATYNEQFF. CDR3 DNA sequence: TGTGCCAGCAGTGAGCGGGAGGCTACCTACAATGAGCAGTTCTTC.

This chain uses TRBV4-1 with TRBJ2-3, with no clear D. Germline CDR1 is MGHRA and CDR2 is YSYEKL. V shed 2 bases and J shed 6 bases, with 15 bases lying between them. This CDR3 is 15 amino acids long. CDR3 in DNA: TGCGCCAGCAGCCAATTTTTTCCCCCCTTTGATACGCAGTATTTT. Amino acid sequence: CASSQFFPPFDTQYF.

The chain joins TRBV11-2 to TRBJ2-7, with a weak D call TRBD2 (5 bases). Trimming took 5 bases from V and 3 from J, leaving 11 bases between them. The V gene's germline CDR1 is SGHAT and CDR2 FQNNGV. The CDR3 has 13 residues. The CDR3, as DNA: TGTGCCAGCAGCCTAACTAGGGACTACGAGCAGTACTTC. Protein: CASSLTRDYEQYF.

This clonotype is classed as medium-sized. The chain is built from TRBV7-6 and TRBJ2-2; 12 nucleotides match TRBD2. Germline assignment: CDR1 SGHVS and CDR2 FNYEAQ. V shed 5 bases and J 3 bases; nucleotides not matched to a gene: 7. This CDR3 has 17 residues. CDR3: CASSPAPSGGDTGELFF. The CDR3 DNA is TGTGCCAGCAGCCCAGCGCCTAGCGGGGGGGACACCGGGGAGCTGTTTTTT.

In its sample, this clonotype was seen many times. CDR3: CASSTPGATQYF. In DNA, the CDR3 is TGTGCCAGCTCCACACCAGGGGCTACACAGTACTTC. The rearrangement uses TRBV28 and TRBJ2-5; D might be TRBD1 (6 bases). Germline CDR1 reads MDHEN; CDR2 reads SYDVKM. V dropped 8 bases and J dropped 11 bases, with 18 bases sitting between them. The CDR3 has 12 amino acids. Looking up the rest from reference TRBV28 and TRBJ2-5 gives the full variable domain: DVKVTQSSRYLVKRTGEKVFLECVQDMDHENMFWYRQDPGLGLRLIYFSYDVKMKEKGDIPEGYSVSREKKERFSLILESASTNQTSMYLCASSTPGATQYFGPGTRLLVL.

This sequence joins TRBV4-1 and TRBJ2-7; the match to TRBD1 covers 9 bases. The CDR3 runs to 14 residues. The V segment lost 5 bases and the J segment 6 bases; nucleotides outside the gene matches: 8. Germline V gives CDR1 MGHRA, CDR2 YSYEKL. In DNA form, the CDR3 reads TGCGCCAGCAGCAAGGGACAGGGACTACGCGAGCAGTACTTC. It translates to CASSKGQGLREQYF.

This clonotype has only a few counts. V usage is TRBV11-2 and J usage is TRBJ2-1; 10 positions match TRBD2. Trimming removed 4 bases from V and 2 bases from J; junction bases left unmatched: 5. Germline CDR1 is SGHAT and CDR2 is FQNNGV. The CDR3 covers 16 residues. CDR3 protein: CASSSFLAGAYNEQFF. In DNA, the CDR3 is TGTGCCAGCAGCTCTTTTCTAGCGGGGGCCTACAATGAGCAGTTCTTC.

This clonotype has ten or more counts. The V call is TRBV3-1, the J call TRBJ1-1; maybe TRBD1 (5 bases). Germline CDR1 and CDR2: LGHDT and YNNKEL (reference sequence). The V gene lost 2 bases and the J gene lost 6 bases, with 13 bases spanning the gap. The CDR3 runs 14 residues. CDR3 region: CASSQLGGTSEAFF. The CDR3 nucleotides are TGTGCCAGCAGCCAATTGGGGGGTACTTCTGAAGCTTTCTTT. The complete variable domain, with remaining parts taken from reference TRBV3-1 and TRBJ1-1, reads DTAVSQTPKYLVTQMGNDKSIKCEQNLGHDTMYWYKQDSKKFLKIMFSYNNKELIINETVPNRFSPKSPDKAHLNLHINSLELGDSAVYFCASSQLGGTSEAFFGQGTRLTVV.

V usage is TRBV29-1 and J usage is TRBJ1-1; tentatively, D is TRBD1 (6 bases). This CDR3 has 13 residues. Deletions cut 4 bases from V and 2 bases from J, with 11 bases between. The germline V gene encodes CDR1 SQVTM and CDR2 ANQGSEA. CDR3 amino acids: CSVGNGGNTEAFF. The CDR3 DNA reads TGCAGCGTTGGGAACGGGGGCAACACTGAAGCTTTCTTT.

This clonotype occurred a few times. The gene calls are TRBV7-8 and TRBJ2-5; unclear D gene. V lost 1 base and J lost 3, with 12 bases in between. The CDR3 loop spans 15 amino acids. Germline CDR1 and CDR2: SGHVS and FQNEAQ. The CDR3 region has the DNA TGTGCCAGCAGCTTAGTATCTTGGGGAAAAGAGACCCAGTACTTC. It is translated as CASSLVSWGKETQYF.

The V and J genes are TRBV10-2 and TRBJ1-1; D is possibly TRBD1 (6 bases). V was trimmed by 0 bases and J by 5 bases, leaving 7 bases between them. CDR1 is WSHSY and CDR2 is SAAADI in the germline V gene. The CDR3 extends over 13 amino acids. The CDR3 is CASSESGGTEAFF. CDR3 sequence (DNA): TGCGCCAGCAGTGAGTCAGGGGGGACTGAAGCTTTCTTT.

Only one count was recorded for this clonotype. CDR3 residues: CASAPGQQKKLFF. The CDR3 DNA reads as TGTGCCAGCGCACCGGGACAGCAAAAAAAACTGTTTTTT. V and J are TRBV21-1 and TRBJ1-4; the table's D call of TRBD1 was not tested on the DNA. TRBV21-1 is described as a pseudogene. The CDR3 length is 13 residues.

This clonotype was observed a handful of times. V is TRBV6-2 or TRBV6-3 and J is TRBJ1-2; D unresolved. Germline V gene sequence: CDR1 MNHEY, CDR2 SVGEGT. CDR3 length: 15 amino acids. The V end lost 2 bases, the J end lost 3 bases, and 13 bases lay between the germline ends. CDR3 coding DNA: TGTGCCAGCAGTTACGCGAAGGAAACCTACTATGGCTACACCTTC. Amino acids: CASSYAKETYYGYTF.

This clonotype was recorded at least ten times. The rearrangement links TRBV4-2 to TRBJ1-4, with D tentatively TRBD1 (5 bases). The germline V gene encodes CDR1 LGHNA and CDR2 YNFKEQ. The CDR3 loop spans 16 amino acids. The V end lost 4 bases, the J end lost 2 bases, and 14 bases lay between the germline ends. The CDR3 reads CASSPEPGDTNEKLFF. CDR3 nucleotide sequence: TGTGCCAGCAGCCCTGAGCCTGGGGACACTAATGAAAAACTGTTTTTT.

This clonotype was observed a few times. The chain recombines TRBV9 with TRBJ2-3; tentatively, D is TRBD1 or TRBD2 (5 bases each). The CDR3 is made up of 15 amino acids. Germline V gene data show CDR1 as SGDLS and CDR2 as YYNGEE. V lost 2 bases and J 6 bases, leaving 16 bases between the germline ends. Written as DNA, the CDR3 is TGTGCCAGCAGCGTGGGGACCACCCTCGGGGATACGCAGTATTTT. Translating it yields CASSVGTTLGDTQYF.

V is TRBV9 and J is TRBJ2-3; a possible D gene is TRBD2 (6 bases). V gave up 3 bases and J gave up 0 bases, with 14 bases separating them. Per germline, CDR1 SGDLS and CDR2 YYNGEE. The CDR3 sequence is 16 residues long. CDR3 loop: CASSEIGTSSTDTQYF. The CDR3 bases are TGTGCCAGCAGCGAGATCGGGACTTCTAGCACAGATACGCAGTATTTT. Full variable domain (outside the CDR3, taken from reference TRBV9 and TRBJ2-3): DSGVTQTPKHLITATGQRVTLRCSPRSGDLSVYWYQQSLDQGLQFLIQYYNGEERAKGNILERFSAQQFPDLHSELNLSSLELGDSALYFCASSEIGTSSTDTQYFGPGTRLTVL.

This clonotype was detected only a few times. V gene TRBV13 combines with J gene TRBJ2-7; D perhaps matches TRBD2 (6 bases). The CDR3 sequence is 15 residues long. The germline CDR1 and CDR2 sequences are PRHDT and FYEKMQ (reference sequence). Between the trimmed V and J ends, which lost 5 bases and 0 bases, there was a span of 14 bases. The DNA of the CDR3 is TGTGCCAGCAGCGCCCGGACTACCAGCTCCTACGAGCAGTACTTC. It is translated as CASSARTTSSYEQYF.

This clonotype appeared many times. The chain carries TRBV7-3 and TRBJ1-1, with no clear D. This CDR3 region has 13 residues. Germline V gene lookup returns CDR1 SGHTA and CDR2 FQGTGA. V was trimmed by 4 bases and J by 1 base, leaving 7 bases between them. The CDR3 sequence is CASSSQENTEAFF. CDR3 coding DNA: TGTGCCAGCAGCTCCCAGGAGAACACTGAAGCTTTCTTT.

This clonotype was seen a handful of times. This rearrangement joins TRBV12-3 or TRBV12-4 to TRBJ2-2; tentative D call: TRBD1 (6 bases). Trimming shortened V by 7 bases and J by 1 base, and 10 bases separated the two germline ends. The length of the CDR3 is 14 residues. The CDR3: CASTTDRNTGELFF. DNA of the CDR3: TGTGCCAGCACCACGGACAGGAACACCGGGGAGCTGTTTTTT.